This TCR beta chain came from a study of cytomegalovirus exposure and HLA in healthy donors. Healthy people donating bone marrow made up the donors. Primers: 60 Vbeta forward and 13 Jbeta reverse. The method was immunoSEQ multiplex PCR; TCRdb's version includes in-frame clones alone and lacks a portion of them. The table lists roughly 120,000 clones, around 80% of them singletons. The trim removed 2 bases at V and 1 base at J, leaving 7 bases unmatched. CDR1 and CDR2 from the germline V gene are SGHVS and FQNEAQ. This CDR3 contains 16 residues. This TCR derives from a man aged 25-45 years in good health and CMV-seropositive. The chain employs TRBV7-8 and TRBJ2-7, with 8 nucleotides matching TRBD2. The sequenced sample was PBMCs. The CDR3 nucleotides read TGTGCCAGCAGCTTATTTCGGGGGGGCTTATCCTACGAGCAGTACTTC. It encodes CASSLFRGGLSYEQYF.